Each of the 22 T cell receptor beta chains below was sequenced from the same sample in a study of spatial heterogeneity in lung cancer. No antigen has been identified for these receptors. Time point: sample taken at primary tumor resection. TCRdb reanalysed the 5' RACE reads using MiXCR and keeps one entry per CDR3 protein. The sample lists about 27,000 distinct CDR3 sequences, approximately 6.9% occurring once. Study-wide findings and caveats: It was found that expanded intratumoral alpha and beta TCR counts tracked tumor mutation counts.

This specimen was lung tumor tissue, taken at surgery. Every receptor here comes from a male donor with early-stage non-small cell lung cancer.

J is TRBJ1-2 and V is TRBV4-2; no firm D call. This CDR3 spans 15 amino acids. Trimming took 0 bases from V and 0 from J, leaving 8 bases between them. The germline gives CDR1 LGHNA, CDR2 YNFKEQ. The CDR3 is CASSQDYQSNYGYTF. The CDR3 region has the DNA TGTGCCAGCAGCCAAGATTACCAATCTAACTATGGCTACACCTTC.

In its sample, this clonotype was seen many times. The J gene is TRBJ2-5, the V gene TRBV20-1; no definite D call. V gave up 2 bases and J gave up 1 base, with 8 bases separating them. CDR1 and CDR2 (germline): DFQATT, SNEGSKA (reference sequence). The CDR3 extends over 13 amino acids. CDR3 loop: CSARQRGQETQYF. As DNA, the CDR3 is TGCAGTGCTAGACAGAGAGGCCAAGAGACCCAGTACTTC.

V gene TRBV6-2 or TRBV6-3 combines with J gene TRBJ1-1, with D hard to call. The germline V gene has CDR1 MNHEY and CDR2 SVGEGT. V shed 2 bases and J shed 3 bases, with 10 bases lying between them. This CDR3 has 14 amino acids. Here the CDR3 reads CASSYVTLDTEAFF. The CDR3 DNA sequence: TGTGCCAGCAGTTACGTCACCCTGGACACTGAAGCTTTCTTT.

The chain couples TRBV20-1 to TRBJ2-3, with 13 bases matching TRBD2. Germline V CDR1 and CDR2: DFQATT, SNEGSKA (reference sequence). The J segment lost 0 bases and the V segment lost 5 bases, leaving 8 bases of the junction unmatched. The CDR3 length is 17 residues. CDR3 bases: TGCAGTGCTCTGGCGGGACTAGCGGGGTATAGCACAGATACGCAGTATTTT. Amino acids: CSALAGLAGYSTDTQYF.

This clonotype was counted ten times or more. The genes are TRBV7-6 and TRBJ2-1; the match to TRBD1 covers 7 bases. Germline V gene lookup returns CDR1 SGHVS and CDR2 FNYEAQ. The J segment lost 8 bases and the V segment lost 5 bases, leaving 9 bases of the junction unmatched. This CDR3 is built from 14 residues. CDR3 residues: CASSPRQGGDEQFF. The CDR3 nucleotides read TGTGCCAGCAGCCCTCGACAGGGCGGAGATGAGCAGTTCTTC.

This clonotype appeared a few times. This chain connects TRBV20-1 to TRBJ1-5, with D possibly TRBD1 on 6 matching bases. V lost 0 bases and J 5 bases, leaving 17 bases between the germline ends. The CDR3 runs to 16 residues. Germline V gene lookup returns CDR1 DFQATT and CDR2 SNEGSKA (reference sequence). The DNA of the CDR3 is TGCAGTGCTAGAGATGGTAAACGGGGGGCCCATCAGCCCCAGCATTTT. Its translation: CSARDGKRGAHQPQHF.

The sample holds many counts of this clonotype. V gene TRBV28 combines with J gene TRBJ1-1; D call uncertain. With 9 bases removed from V and 3 bases from J, the gap between germline ends came to 5 bases. Germline CDR1 reads MDHEN; CDR2 reads SYDVKM. This CDR3 region has 10 residues. The CDR3 spells CARADTEAFF. The CDR3 region has the DNA TGTGCCAGGGCCGACACTGAAGCTTTCTTT.

This clonotype was observed many times. The V call is TRBV3-1, the J call TRBJ2-5; 11 bases map to TRBD2. Germline V lookup: CDR1 LGHDT, CDR2 YNNKEL (reference sequence). The CDR3 length is 15 residues. Losses at the gene ends were 6 bases for V and 7 bases for J; bases not matched to a gene: 10. The CDR3 nucleotides read TGTGCCAGCAGTCAGTATACCCTAGCGGGGGGGACCCAGTACTTC. Encoded protein: CASSQYTLAGGTQYF.

This clonotype was detected many times. The gene calls are TRBV3-1 and TRBJ2-2; the D call may be TRBD1 or TRBD2 (6 bases each). The CDR3 is made up of 15 amino acids. The germline V gene encodes CDR1 LGHDT and CDR2 YNNKEL (reference sequence). Trimming shortened V by 1 base and J by 6 bases, and 12 bases separated the two germline ends. The CDR3 nucleotides are TGTGCCAGCAGCCAAGTGGTGGAGGGGGCCGGGGAGCTGTTTTTT. It specifies CASSQVVEGAGELFF.

About this clonotype: A read error is possible here, since a much larger clone lies one base away. V and J are TRBV7-9 and TRBJ1-2; D possibly corresponds to TRBD1 (5 bases). This CDR3 region has 16 residues. Per germline, CDR1 SEHNR and CDR2 FQNEAQ (reference sequence). The DNA for the CDR3 is TGTGCCAACAGCTTAGCCCGGGGCACCTCTAACTATGGCTACACCTTC. Its translation is CANSLARGTSNYGYTF.

In its sample, this clonotype was seen many times. The chain is built from TRBV5-1 and TRBJ2-3, with 7 bases matching TRBD2. The J segment lost 1 base and the V segment lost 0 bases, leaving 8 bases of the junction unmatched. The germline gives CDR1 SGHRS, CDR2 YFSETQ. This CDR3 comprises 17 residues. CDR3 sequence: CASSLAVVAGRTDTQYF. DNA for the CDR3: TGCGCCAGCAGCTTGGCCGTGGTAGCGGGCCGCACAGATACGCAGTATTTT.

This clonotype was observed a handful of times. This rearrangement joins TRBV2 to TRBJ1-1; D is undetermined. The CDR3 runs 13 residues. V lost 6 bases, J lost 4 bases, and 12 bases lay in between. Germline V gene data show CDR1 as SNHLY and CDR2 as FYNNEI. CDR3 loop: CASRSQEGTEAFF. CDR3 DNA sequence: TGTGCCAGCAGGTCTCAGGAGGGCACTGAAGCTTTCTTT.

This clonotype occurred many times. J is TRBJ2-5 and V is TRBV6-2 or TRBV6-3; 8 bases map to TRBD2. Germline V gene data show CDR1 as MNHEY and CDR2 as SVGEGT. The CDR3 length is 14 residues. V shed 0 bases, J shed 6 bases, and the junction held 3 bases outside the gene matches. This chain's CDR3 is CASSYSSGGQTQYF. DNA of the CDR3: TGTGCCAGCAGTTACTCGAGCGGGGGTCAGACCCAGTACTTC.

This clonotype was recorded many times. The V and J genes are TRBV10-3 and TRBJ1-5; D is undetermined. Germline CDR1 is ENHRY and CDR2 is SYGVKD. Deletions cut 0 bases from V and 2 bases from J, with 11 bases between. This CDR3 contains 16 residues. The CDR3 is CAISESGKRGNQPQHF. The DNA for the CDR3 is TGTGCCATCAGTGAGTCAGGAAAGAGGGGCAATCAGCCCCAGCATTTT.

The chain uses TRBV18 and TRBJ2-6, with D tentatively TRBD2 (5 bases). The CDR3 extends over 15 amino acids. Germline lookup yields CDR1 KGHSH and CDR2 LQKENI. The V end was cut by 3 bases, the J end by 0 bases, with 6 bases between. CDR3 protein: CASSPGSSGANVLTF. The CDR3 DNA reads TGTGCCAGCTCACCGGGGAGCTCTGGGGCCAACGTCCTGACTTTC.

Ten or more counts support this clonotype. The chain employs TRBV5-1 and TRBJ2-1; 7 nucleotides line up with TRBD1. The CDR3 runs to 14 residues. Germline loops: CDR1 SGHRS, CDR2 YFSETQ. After removal of 0 bases from V and 5 bases from J, the junction contained 2 bases not matched to a gene. The CDR3 sequence: CASSLDRGNNEQFF. In DNA form, the CDR3 reads TGCGCCAGCAGCTTGGACAGGGGAAACAATGAGCAGTTCTTC.

This clonotype was seen at least ten times. The chain combines TRBV3-1 with TRBJ1-1; 12 bases match TRBD1. The junction had 0 bases not matched to a gene; V was cut back by 4 bases and J by 6 bases. Germline V CDR1 and CDR2: LGHDT, YNNKEL (reference sequence). The CDR3 has 13 residues. The CDR3 loop is CASSRDRGPEAFF. DNA for the CDR3: TGTGCCAGCAGCCGGGACAGGGGGCCTGAAGCTTTCTTT. The variable domain in full, with the rest retrieved from reference TRBV3-1 and TRBJ1-1, is DTAVSQTPKYLVTQMGNDKSIKCEQNLGHDTMYWYKQDSKKFLKIMFSYNNKELIINETVPNRFSPKSPDKAHLNLHINSLELGDSAVYFCASSRDRGPEAFFGQGTRLTVV.

This clonotype occurred many times. The gene calls are TRBV9 and TRBJ2-7; D might be TRBD1 or TRBD2, each matching 5 bases. Germline assignment: CDR1 SGDLS and CDR2 YYNGEE. V was pared by 3 bases and J by 5 bases, with 15 bases between. The CDR3 spans 14 residues. The CDR3 sequence: CASSAGTLFNEQYF. DNA of the CDR3: TGTGCCAGCAGCGCCGGGACCCTTTTCAACGAGCAGTACTTC.

This clonotype appeared a few times. The rearrangement links TRBV10-2 to TRBJ2-3; 7 nucleotides align to TRBD2. Unmatched junction bases numbered 5, after V lost 4 bases and J lost 1 base. The CDR3 runs 15 residues. Germline CDR1 and CDR2: WSHSY and SAAADI. CDR3 protein: CASSVGGSGTDTQYF. The CDR3 nucleotides read TGCGCCAGCAGTGTGGGGGGGAGTGGCACAGATACGCAGTATTTT.

This clonotype was seen at least ten times. The chain combines TRBV20-1 with TRBJ1-1, with 12 bases lining up with TRBD1. The germline CDR1 and CDR2 sequences are DFQATT and SNEGSKA (reference sequence). V trimming: 5 bases; J trimming: 11 bases; junction bases outside the gene matches: 12. The CDR3 extends over 14 amino acids. Here the CDR3 reads CSASGTGGFKWAFF. The CDR3 region has the DNA TGCAGTGCTTCCGGGACAGGGGGCTTTAAGTGGGCTTTCTTT.

This clonotype was counted at least ten times. The chain has TRBV20-1 and TRBJ2-5; maybe TRBD1 (7 bases). This CDR3 spans 13 amino acids. Between the trimmed V and J ends, which lost 7 bases and 4 bases, there was a span of 16 bases. CDR1 DFQATT and CDR2 SNEGSKA come from the germline V gene (reference sequence). The CDR3 loop reads CSVRQGGGETQYF. In DNA form, the CDR3 reads TGCAGTGTCCGACAGGGAGGAGGAGAGACCCAGTACTTC.

This clonotype was counted ten times or more. This chain links TRBV7-2 with TRBJ1-5; D ambiguous. V was cut by 5 bases and J by 5 bases, with 13 bases left in between. Per the germline V gene, CDR1 is SGHTA and CDR2 is FQGNSA. The CDR3 is 14 amino acids. The CDR3 DNA is TGTGCCAGCAGCCCAAGTAAGGGATATCAGCCCCAGCATTTT. Amino acid sequence: CASSPSKGYQPQHF.